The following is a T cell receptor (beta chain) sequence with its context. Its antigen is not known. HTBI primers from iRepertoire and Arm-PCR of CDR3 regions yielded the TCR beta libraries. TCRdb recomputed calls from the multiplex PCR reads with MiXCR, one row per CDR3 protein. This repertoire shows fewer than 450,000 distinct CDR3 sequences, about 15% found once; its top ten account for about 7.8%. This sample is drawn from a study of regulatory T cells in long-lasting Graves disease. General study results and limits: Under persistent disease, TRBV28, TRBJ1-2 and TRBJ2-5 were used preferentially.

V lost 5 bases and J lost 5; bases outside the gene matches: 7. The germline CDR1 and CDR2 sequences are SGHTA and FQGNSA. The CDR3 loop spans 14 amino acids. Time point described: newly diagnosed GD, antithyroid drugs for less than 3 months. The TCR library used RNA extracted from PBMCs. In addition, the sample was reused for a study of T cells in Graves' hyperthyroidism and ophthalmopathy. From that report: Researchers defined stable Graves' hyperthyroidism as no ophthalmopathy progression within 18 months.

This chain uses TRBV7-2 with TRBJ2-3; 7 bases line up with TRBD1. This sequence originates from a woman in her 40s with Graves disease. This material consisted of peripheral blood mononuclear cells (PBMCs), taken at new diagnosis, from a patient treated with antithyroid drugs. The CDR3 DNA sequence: TGTGCCAGCAGCGACCGGGACAGAAGAGATACGCAGTATTTT. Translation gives CASSDRDRRDTQYF.